Below are 5 T cell receptor beta chains sequenced from a single sample in a study of cytomegalovirus exposure and HLA in healthy donors. PCR employed 60 Vbeta and 13 Jbeta primers. Clones were read by immunoSEQ multiplex PCR, and TCRdb kept only the in-frame ones, dropping some. The sample yields about 190,000 clones, roughly 84% seen once. The specimen was PBMCs. All receptors come from a boy aged 5-17 years in good health and CMV-seronegative.

The chain combines TRBV28 with TRBJ2-7; 7 positions match TRBD1. V dropped 7 bases and J dropped 2; count of bases not matched to a gene: 8. The CDR3 extends over 14 amino acids. The germline V gene encodes CDR1 MDHEN and CDR2 SYDVKM. The CDR3 loop reads CASTPRDSPYEQYF. The CDR3 DNA follows: TGTGCCAGCACCCCCCGGGACAGCCCCTACGAGCAGTACTTC.

On this clone: Relative to the germline gene, one junction end is altered; a read error may explain this. The same CDR3 arises from other DNA sequences in this sample as well. The chain couples TRBV7-7 to TRBJ2-7; 12 positions agree with TRBD1. The CDR3 has 14 amino acids. In germline, CDR1 is SSHAT, CDR2 FNYEAQ (reference sequence). CDR3 sequence: CASSSRDRGREQYF. Written as DNA, the CDR3 is TGCGCTAGCAGCTCCCGGGACAGGGGGCGCGAGCAGTACTTC.

V gene TRBV2 combines with J gene TRBJ2-7, with D perhaps matching TRBD1 (6 bases). The CDR3 contains 13 residues. V lost 5 bases and J lost 1, with 9 bases in between. Germline CDR1 SNHLY, CDR2 FYNNEI. The CDR3 sequence is CASSRQDSYEQYF. The CDR3 DNA follows: TGTGCCAGCAGTCGACAGGATTCCTACGAGCAGTACTTC.

The chain links TRBV11-1 to TRBJ2-3; 7 nucleotides agree with TRBD1. The CDR3 length is 16 residues. Germline V gene lookup returns CDR1 SGHAT and CDR2 FQDESV (reference sequence). The V and J ends lost 5 bases and 3 bases, in that order; junction bases with no gene match: 11. The CDR3 protein is CASSVQGRRGTDTQYF. The CDR3, as DNA: TGTGCCAGCAGCGTACAGGGGAGAAGAGGTACAGATACGCAGTATTTT.

V and J are TRBV27 and TRBJ2-3, with TRBD1 matching 7 bases. Germline CDR1 MNHEY, CDR2 SMNVEV (reference sequence). V gave up 5 bases and J gave up 3 bases; unmatched junction bases: 17. This CDR3 spans 18 amino acids. The CDR3 loop is CASSLTYRGESGTDTQYF. CDR3 nucleotide sequence: TGTGCCAGCAGTCTTACCTACAGGGGAGAGAGTGGTACAGATACGCAGTATTTT.